In its sample, the clone carrying this TCR beta chain was seen a few times. Its specificity is unknown. Primers for the PCR totalled 60 Vbeta and 13 Jbeta. Data came from immunoSEQ multiplex PCR; TCRdb stores just in-frame clones and leaves some out. The data hold 99,000 or so clones, with over 9% observed a single time. The ends were cut back, 8 bases at V and 1 base at J, with 12 bases in the middle. The CDR3 consists of 14 residues. The germline V gene has CDR1 MNHEY and CDR2 SVGAGI. The source of the sample is a study of cytomegalovirus exposure and HLA in healthy donors. Study outcomes and limitations: In a later analysis, productive TCRs from donors in an Asian-associated ancestry cluster reportedly carried fewer N-insertions than the cohort mean. Researchers reported in a later analysis that common viral pathogens appeared linked to several top clusters.

Sequenced: PBMCs. This TCR was recovered from a man between 40 and 49 years old in good health and CMV-seropositive. The rearrangement joins TRBV6-5 to TRBJ2-1; no definite D call. The chain's CDR3 is CASRISRSYNEQFF. The CDR3 DNA reads as TGTGCCAGCCGAATAAGCAGGTCCTACAATGAGCAGTTCTTC.